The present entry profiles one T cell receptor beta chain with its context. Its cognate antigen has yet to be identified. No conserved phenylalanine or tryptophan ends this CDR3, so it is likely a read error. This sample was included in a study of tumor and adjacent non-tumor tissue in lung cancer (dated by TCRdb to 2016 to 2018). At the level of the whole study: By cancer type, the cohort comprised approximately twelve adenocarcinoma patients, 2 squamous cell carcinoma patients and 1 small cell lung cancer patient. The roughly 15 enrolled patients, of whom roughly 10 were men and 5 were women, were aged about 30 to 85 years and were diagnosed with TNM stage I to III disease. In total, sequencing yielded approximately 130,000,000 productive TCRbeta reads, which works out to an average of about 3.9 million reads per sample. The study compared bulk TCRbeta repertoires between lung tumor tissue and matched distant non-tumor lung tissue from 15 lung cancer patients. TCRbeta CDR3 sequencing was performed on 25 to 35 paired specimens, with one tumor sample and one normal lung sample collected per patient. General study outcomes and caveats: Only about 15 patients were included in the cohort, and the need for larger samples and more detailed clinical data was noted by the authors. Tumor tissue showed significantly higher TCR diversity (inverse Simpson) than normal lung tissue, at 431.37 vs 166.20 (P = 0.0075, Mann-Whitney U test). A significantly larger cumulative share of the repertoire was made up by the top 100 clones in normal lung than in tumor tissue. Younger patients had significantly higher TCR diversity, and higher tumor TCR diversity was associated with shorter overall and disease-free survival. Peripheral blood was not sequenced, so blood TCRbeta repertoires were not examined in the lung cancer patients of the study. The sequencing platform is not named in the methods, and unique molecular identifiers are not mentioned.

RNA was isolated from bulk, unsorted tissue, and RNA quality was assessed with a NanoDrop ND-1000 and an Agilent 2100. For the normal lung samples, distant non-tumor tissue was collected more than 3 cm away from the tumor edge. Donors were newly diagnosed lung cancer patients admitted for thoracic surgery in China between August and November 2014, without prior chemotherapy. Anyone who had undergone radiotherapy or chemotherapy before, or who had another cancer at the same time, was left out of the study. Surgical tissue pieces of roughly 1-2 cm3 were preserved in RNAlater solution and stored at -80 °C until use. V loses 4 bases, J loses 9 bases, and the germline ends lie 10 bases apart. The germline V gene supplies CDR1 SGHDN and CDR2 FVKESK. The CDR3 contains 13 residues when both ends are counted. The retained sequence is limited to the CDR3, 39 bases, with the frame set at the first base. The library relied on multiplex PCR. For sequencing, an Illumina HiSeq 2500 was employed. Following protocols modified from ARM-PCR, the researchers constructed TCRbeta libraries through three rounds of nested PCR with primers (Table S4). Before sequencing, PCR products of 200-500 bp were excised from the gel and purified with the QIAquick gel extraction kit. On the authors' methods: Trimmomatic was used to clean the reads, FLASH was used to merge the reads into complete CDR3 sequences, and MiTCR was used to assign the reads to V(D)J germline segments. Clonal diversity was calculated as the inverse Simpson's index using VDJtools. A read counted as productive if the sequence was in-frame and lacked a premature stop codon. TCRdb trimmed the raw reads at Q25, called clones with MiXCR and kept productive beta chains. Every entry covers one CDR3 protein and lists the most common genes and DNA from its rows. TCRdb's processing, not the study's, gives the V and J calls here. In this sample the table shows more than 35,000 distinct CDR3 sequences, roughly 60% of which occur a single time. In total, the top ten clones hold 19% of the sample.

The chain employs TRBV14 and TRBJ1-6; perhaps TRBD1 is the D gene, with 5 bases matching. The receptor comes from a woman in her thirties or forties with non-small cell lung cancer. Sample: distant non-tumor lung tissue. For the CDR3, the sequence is CASSRIRGSPLHL. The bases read TGTGCCAGCAGCCGGATAAGGGGTTCACCCCTCCACCTT.